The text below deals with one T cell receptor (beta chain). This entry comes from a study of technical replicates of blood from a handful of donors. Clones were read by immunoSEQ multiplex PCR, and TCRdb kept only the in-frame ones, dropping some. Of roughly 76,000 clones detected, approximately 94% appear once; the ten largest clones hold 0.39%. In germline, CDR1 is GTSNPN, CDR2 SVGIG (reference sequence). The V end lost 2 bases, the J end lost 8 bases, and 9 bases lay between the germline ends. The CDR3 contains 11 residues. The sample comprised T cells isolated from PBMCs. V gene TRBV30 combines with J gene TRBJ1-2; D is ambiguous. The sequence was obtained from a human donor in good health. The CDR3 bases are TGTGCCTGGAGTATACATGAAGGCTACACCTTC. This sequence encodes CAWSIHEGYTF.